Here is one TCR beta chain with its context. This entry belongs to a study of blood T cell repertoires in COVID-19. Germline CDR1 reads SEHNR; CDR2 reads FQNEAQ (reference sequence). The germline V and J ends were trimmed by 2 bases and 7 bases, with 15 bases remaining between them. This CDR3 comprises 16 residues. Profiling relied on immunoSEQ multiplex PCR, and the TCRdb table lists in-frame clones only, not all of them. This table holds over 95,000 clones, approximately 84% found once. The chain carries TRBV7-9 and TRBJ1-6; possible D gene TRBD1, 6 bases. The TCR comes from a woman in her sixties with acute or convalescent COVID-19. Input material: peripheral blood. As DNA, the CDR3 is TGTGCCAGCAGCTTAATCCTAGGGGGTACAAATTCACCCCTCCACTTT. Its protein product is CASSLILGGTNSPLHF.